One T cell receptor (beta chain) is described in this entry. Its antigen is still unknown. Generated by immunoSEQ multiplex PCR, the TCRdb table keeps only in-frame clones and is missing some. The sample has tens of thousands of clones, less than 90% seen once; the top ten hold under 4.5%. Germline CDR1 is GTSNPN and CDR2 is SVGIG (reference sequence). The CDR3 has 15 amino acids. Losses at the gene ends were 2 bases for V and 5 bases for J; bases not matched to a gene: 6. The sample belongs to a study of lymphopenia after photon versus proton radiotherapy. Points from the study as a whole: Relative stability marked proton patients; photon patients lost diversity and naive cells. Only patients who died were analyzed for survival; proton advantage is unproven. Larger post-nadir TCR diversity loss correlated inversely with survival in deceased patients. Oligoclonal CD8+ Temra expansion after nadir drove photon patients' diversity drop.

The sample was peripheral blood, taken from a patient treated with photon-based radiotherapy. This sequence was found in a woman between 45 and 60 years old with pancreatic cancer. The chain joins TRBV30 to TRBJ2-3; 11 bases fit TRBD1. The CDR3 region has the DNA TGTGCCTGGAGTTTTACCGGGACAGGGGGAGATACGCAGTATTTT. Its protein product is CAWSFTGTGGDTQYF.